The next 11 T cell receptor beta chains were all read from a single sample in a study of cytomegalovirus exposure and HLA in healthy donors. Profiled with immunoSEQ multiplex PCR; TCRdb holds only in-frame clones, not every one. The sample consists of some 170,000 clones, around 85% of them appearing once. Sequenced: PBMCs. The receptors come from a woman aged 25-40 years in good health and CMV-seronegative.

This chain connects TRBV30 to TRBJ2-1; D might be TRBD2 (6 bases). In germline, CDR1 is GTSNPN, CDR2 SVGIG (reference sequence). This CDR3 has 12 residues. V was cut by 5 bases and J by 5 bases, with 10 bases left in between. The CDR3 nucleotides are TGTGCCTGGGGGGGACTTCACAATGAGCAGTTCTTC. Amino acids: CAWGGLHNEQFF.

The genes are TRBV14 and TRBJ1-4; D not certain. The CDR3 covers 12 residues. The V end lost 6 bases, the J end lost 7 bases, and 9 bases lay between the germline ends. Germline CDR1 and CDR2: SGHDN and FVKESK. The CDR3 spells CASSFSREKLFF. CDR3 DNA sequence: TGTGCCAGCAGTTTCAGTCGTGAAAAACTGTTTTTT.

Only one count was recorded for this clone. V is TRBV2 and J is TRBJ2-1; the match to TRBD2 covers 14 bases. CDR3 length equals 17 residues. CDR1 and CDR2 from the germline V gene are SNHLY and FYNNEI. V was clipped by 6 bases and J by 7 bases; unmatched bases: 11. CDR3 sequence (DNA): TGTGCCAGCAGGACTAGCGGGGGGGCGGCGGTCAGTAATGAGCAGTTCTTC. It codes for CASRTSGGAAVSNEQFF. Variable domain in full (rest from reference TRBV2 and TRBJ2-1): EPEVTQTPSHQVTQMGQEVILRCVPISNHLYFYWYRQILGQKVEFLVSFYNNEISEKSEIFDDQFSVERPDGSNFTLKIRSTKLEDSAMYFCASRTSGGAAVSNEQFFGPGTRLTVL.

The V and J genes are TRBV2 and TRBJ2-3, with 10 bases matching TRBD2. Losses at the gene ends were 6 bases for V and 7 bases for J; bases not matched to a gene: 13. Per germline, CDR1 SNHLY and CDR2 FYNNEI. The CDR3 sequence is 16 residues long. DNA of the CDR3: TGTGCCAGCAGGATGTTTCTAGCGGGAGCTTTGAATACGCAGTATTTT. Its translation: CASRMFLAGALNTQYF.

This clone was observed once. The chain combines TRBV5-4 with TRBJ1-2; no clear D. Trimming left V 0 bases short and J 6 bases short, with 9 bases between. The CDR3 runs 13 residues. The germline V gene has CDR1 SGHNT and CDR2 YYREEE (reference sequence). For the CDR3, the DNA is TGTGCCAGCAGCTTGGAGGCAGTAAATGGCTACACCTTC. This translates into CASSLEAVNGYTF.

The V and J genes are TRBV9 and TRBJ1-4, with 7 positions matching TRBD1. V was pared by 3 bases and J by 8 bases, with 10 bases of the junction left unmatched. From germline, CDR1 is SGDLS and CDR2 YYNGEE. CDR3 size: 15 residues. This chain's CDR3 is CASSERGTAGEKLFF. The CDR3, as DNA: TGTGCCAGCAGCGAGAGGGGGACAGCAGGAGAAAAACTGTTTTTT.

The sample holds one count of this clone. The chain employs TRBV5-4 and TRBJ2-7; 8 bases line up with TRBD1. The V gene's germline CDR1 is SGHNT and CDR2 YYREEE (reference sequence). V lost 4 bases and J lost 3; bases outside the gene matches: 9. This CDR3 contains 15 residues. For the CDR3, the DNA is TGTGCCAGCAGCAGAGCCGGGGACAGGAACTACGAGCAGTACTTC. It yields the protein CASSRAGDRNYEQYF.

The V and J genes are TRBV2 and TRBJ2-1, with D possibly TRBD2 on 10 matching bases. CDR1 is SNHLY, CDR2 FYNNEI, per germline. Trimming removed 7 bases at V and 3 bases at J, with 25 bases between. This CDR3 has 18 amino acids. The CDR3 nucleotides read TGTGCCAGCAAACCGGGACAGGGAAAGCGGGGGGGCTACAATGAGCAGTTCTTC. It yields the protein CASKPGQGKRGGYNEQFF.

The chain joins TRBV7-8 to TRBJ2-7; the match to TRBD1 covers 7 bases. The V gene's germline CDR1 is SGHVS and CDR2 FQNEAQ. With V trimmed by 8 bases and J by 1 base, 2 bases remained unmatched. The CDR3 has 12 amino acids. The chain's CDR3 is CASSTGSYEQYF. The CDR3 DNA reads TGTGCCAGCTCGACAGGGTCCTACGAGCAGTACTTC.

This CDR3 reads CASSPGGSSYNEQFF. The DNA of the CDR3 is TGTGCCAGCAGCCCCGGGGGGAGCTCCTACAATGAGCAGTTCTTC. This chain joins TRBV13 and TRBJ2-1, with TRBD2 matching over 7 bases. The CDR3 is made up of 15 amino acids. Germline CDR1 is PRHDT and CDR2 is FYEKMQ (reference sequence). V lost 5 bases, J lost 0 bases, and 4 bases stayed unmatched.

In this sample, this clone turned up once. This rearrangement joins TRBV28 to TRBJ2-7; the D gene is possibly TRBD1 (5 bases). CDR3 size: 13 residues. The V and J ends lost 4 bases and 3 bases respectively, with 10 bases between them. Germline V gene lookup returns CDR1 MDHEN and CDR2 SYDVKM. In DNA form, the CDR3 reads TGTGCCAGCAGTTCGACAGCCTACTACGAGCAGTACTTC. Translated, it gives CASSSTAYYEQYF.